The 7 T cell receptor beta chains below come from one sample, sequenced in a study of T cells in women clearing cervical HPV infection. Produced via immunoSEQ multiplex PCR; TCRdb's table is partial and in-frame only. This specimen shows roughly 35,000 clones; the ten leading clones hold 1.5% to 2%. The sequenced sample was blood buffy coat. The source of these receptors is a woman aged 18 to 75 with a cervical HPV16 infection that either progressed to CIN3+ or cleared (not recorded which).

A word on this clone: The read stops 3 residues short of the end of the CDR3; the missing end is completed from the germline J gene. V gene TRBV6-1 combines with J gene TRBJ2-7, with 7 bases matching TRBD2. The J segment lost 3 bases and the V segment lost 4 bases, leaving 3 bases of the junction unmatched. This CDR3 has 13 amino acids. Germline assignment: CDR1 MNHNS and CDR2 SASEGT. Incomplete CDR3 DNA: TGTGCCAGCAGTGTCGGGACTAACTACGAG. Translation gives CASSVGTNYE. The full CDR3 sequence reads CASSVGTNYEQYF.

In the case of this clone: From the germline J gene comes the end of the CDR3, since the read stops 3 residues before it. The chain combines TRBV11-2 with TRBJ2-7, with 8 nucleotides matching TRBD2. Germline V gene lookup returns CDR1 SGHAT and CDR2 FQNNGV. Trimming cost V 5 bases and J 6 bases; bases outside gene matches: 12. The CDR3 sequence is 15 residues long. Partial CDR3 DNA: TGTGCCAGCAGCCAAGCCGGGACTAGTTTATCCGAG. Residues: CASSQAGTSLSE. The entire CDR3 sequence reads CASSQAGTSLSEQYF. Full variable domain (outside the CDR3, taken from reference TRBV11-2 and TRBJ2-7): EAGVAQSPRYKIIEKRQSVAFWCNPISGHATLYWYQQILGQGPKLLIQFQNNGVVDDSQLPKDRFSAERLKGVDSTLKIQPAKLEDSAVYLCASSQAGTSLSEQYFGPGTRLTVT.

Notes on this clone: The CDR3 end falls 3 residues outside the read, so it is completed with the germline J gene. The chain uses TRBV20-1 and TRBJ2-7; D is unresolved. Germline V gives CDR1 DFQATT, CDR2 SNEGSKA (reference sequence). V was pared by 3 bases and J by 0 bases, with 9 bases between. This CDR3 is 13 amino acids long. The sequenced CDR3 bases are TGCAGTGCTAGTTCTAGAGGCTCCTACGAG. Its translation is CSASSRGSYE. The full-length CDR3 reads as CSASSRGSYEQYF.

Comments on this clone: The sequence runs out 3 residues before the end of the CDR3; the remainder is reconstructed from the germline J gene. The gene calls are TRBV10-3 and TRBJ2-7; perhaps TRBD1 as D (6 bases). V gave up 4 bases and J gave up 4 bases, with 17 bases separating them. Per germline, CDR1 ENHRY and CDR2 SYGVKD. This CDR3 comprises 15 residues. CDR3: CAISASTGPTYEQYF. Partial CDR3 DNA: TGTGCCATCAGTGCTTCGACAGGCCCTACATACGAG.

With respect to this clone: From the germline J gene comes the end of the CDR3, since the read stops 3 residues before it. The rearrangement uses TRBV11-3 and TRBJ1-1, with D possibly matching TRBD1 (6 bases). V was pared by 2 bases and J by 4 bases, with 8 bases between. The CDR3 runs to 13 residues. Germline V CDR1 and CDR2: SGHNT, YENEEA. CDR3 in amino acids: CASSLQGSTEAFF. The covered CDR3 bases are TGTGCCAGCAGCTTACAGGGGAGCACTGAA.

With regard to this clone: The read terminates 3 residues before the CDR3 end, so the remaining end is supplied by the germline J gene. The chain carries TRBV10-3 and TRBJ2-2; D gene uncertain. The CDR3 runs 12 residues. Germline CDR1 reads ENHRY; CDR2 reads SYGVKD. CDR3 region: CATAPTNEKLFF. The DNA read from the CDR3 is TGTGCCACCGCACCAACTAATGAAAAG.

With regard to this clone: The read comes to an end 3 residues before the CDR3 does, leaving the germline J gene to fill in the end. The rearrangement uses TRBV19 and TRBJ1-4; D may be TRBD1 (5 bases). This CDR3 is built from 13 residues. Germline V lookup: CDR1 LNHDA, CDR2 SQIVND (reference sequence). CDR3 bases read: TGTGCCAGTAGTATTACTGGGGCCAACGTA. This encodes CASSITGANV. The CDR3, in full, reads CASSITGANVLFF.